This entry concerns a single T cell receptor (beta chain). Its antigen has not been determined. Within one base of it there is no much larger clone, and no base qualities were kept. The data derive from a study of T cells in localized non-small cell lung cancer (dated by TCRdb to 2018 to 2021). With respect to the entire study: The study analyzed T cell repertoires of 200 to 250 early-stage NSCLC patients, comparing tumors and uninvolved tumor-adjacent lungs. The mean age of the NSCLC patients was 50 to 85 years, with 120 to 150 men and around 100 women. The cohort comprised roughly 220 treatment-naïve NSCLC patients with resected, localized lung tumors.

On the study overall, not on this receptor specifically: The highest T cell clonality was observed in uninvolved tumor-adjacent lung, where clonality exceeded that of tumor, suggesting that antigenic responses were more focused in uninvolved tumor-adjacent lung. Because multi-region tumor sequencing was not done, intratumor heterogeneity could not be ruled out. Since the design was exploratory, TCR variables were selected using unadjusted p-values with no false-discovery rate correction. Of the top 100 tumor clones, a median of around 57 were detected in paired uninvolved adjacent lung; 28 were also among that lung's top 100. Higher T cell density in blood was associated with longer overall survival, whereas higher clonality in adjacent lung was associated with shorter survival.

At diagnosis, tumor, uninvolved tumor-adjacent lung and peripheral blood were collected and then preserved as a mix of FFPE and fresh-frozen material. Blood samples were analyzed as peripheral blood mononuclear cells for TCR repertoire profiling. The immunoSEQ Assay was used to sequence TCR beta CDR3 regions from DNA. The paper's processing steps were these. To compute T cell density, TCR beta template counts were normalized to usable DNA, which was estimated by amplifying housekeeping genes. Using the preseqR package, richness was estimated by extrapolating to 120,000 templates for tissue samples and 400,000 templates for PBMC samples. Clonality was defined as one minus Pielou's evenness. To identify tissue-enriched TCRs, differential abundance testing was run on productive amino-acid clonotypes with a minimum total count of 5 and an alpha of 0.1. The Jaccard Index and the Morisita Overlap Index were used to measure how much the repertoires overlapped between compartments. GLIPH clustered TCR beta CDR3s with public tetramer-defined viral CDR3s; viral motifs required at least three viral sequences plus V-gene enrichment. Here the immuneACCESS table is served through TCRdb, limited to in-frame sequences with V and J called. Missing clones are a known gap in these copies; in checked studies unresolved V genes cover under half, and the rest lacks a known reason. V and J calls and clone size are those listed in that table; D and trimming were worked out from the DNA. This sample has approximately 26,000 clones in its table, and 75% to 90% of those were observed once. The ten largest clones represent about 4% of the sample.

V is pruned by 7 bases and J by 2 bases, leaving 6 bases of the junction without a gene match. CDR1 and CDR2 (SGHNT, YENEEA) derive from the germline V gene. The CDR3 has 15 amino acids, counting the end cysteine and phenylalanine. Only the CDR3 region is kept as DNA, spanning 45 bases read in frame from base 1. The receptor was isolated from a woman aged 35 to 70 with stage I lung adenocarcinoma. In this chain, TRBV11-3 is recombined with TRBJ2-7, with 12 bases in between that match TRBD2. Here the sequenced sample was peripheral blood, taken before any cancer treatment. Here the CDR3 is given as CASTLLAGGTYEQYF. The sequence in DNA is TGTGCCAGCACCTTGCTAGCGGGGGGGACCTACGAGCAGTACTTC.